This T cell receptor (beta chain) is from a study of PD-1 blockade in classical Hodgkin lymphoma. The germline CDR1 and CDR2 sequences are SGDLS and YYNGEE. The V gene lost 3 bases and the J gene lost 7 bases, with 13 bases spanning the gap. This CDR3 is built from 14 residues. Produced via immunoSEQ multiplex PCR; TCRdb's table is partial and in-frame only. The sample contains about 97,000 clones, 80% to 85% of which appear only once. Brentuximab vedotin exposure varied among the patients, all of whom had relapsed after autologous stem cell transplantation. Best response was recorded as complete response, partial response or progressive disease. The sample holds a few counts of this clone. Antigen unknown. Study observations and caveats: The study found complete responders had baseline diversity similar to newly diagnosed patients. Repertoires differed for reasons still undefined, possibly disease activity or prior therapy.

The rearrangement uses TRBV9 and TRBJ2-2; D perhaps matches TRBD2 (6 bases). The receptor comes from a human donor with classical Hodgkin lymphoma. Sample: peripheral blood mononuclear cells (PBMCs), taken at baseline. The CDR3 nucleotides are TGTGCCAGCAGCGCCGGAGGGAGGAACGGGGAGCTGTTTTTT. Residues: CASSAGGRNGELFF.